One and the same sample provided the 9 T cell receptor beta chains below, sequenced in a study of regulatory T cells in long-lasting Graves disease. Time point in this sample: newly diagnosed GD, antithyroid drugs for less than 3 months. The authors made the TCR library using RNA they extracted from PBMCs. According to the study, TCR beta libraries were built with iRepertoire HTBI primers and CDR3-region Arm-PCR. From the multiplex PCR reads, TCRdb called clonotypes with MiXCR, one entry per CDR3 protein. There are 360,000 or so distinct CDR3 sequences in the sample; roughly 17% occur only once, and around 27% lies in the top ten. The sample was also reused in another study, on T cells in Graves' hyperthyroidism and ophthalmopathy.

The sequences come from peripheral blood mononuclear cells (PBMCs), collected at new diagnosis, from a patient treated with antithyroid drugs. Source of these receptors: a man aged 40-55 years with Graves disease.

This clonotype was detected many times. The chain is built from TRBV11-2 and TRBJ2-5; D gene ambiguous. The V gene lost 0 bases and the J gene lost 5 bases, with 10 bases spanning the gap. CDR1 and CDR2 from the germline V gene are SGHAT and FQNNGV. The length of the CDR3 is 14 residues. The CDR3 reads CASSLDRQDETQYF. The CDR3 nucleotides are TGTGCCAGCAGCTTAGATCGGCAGGATGAGACCCAGTACTTC.

At least ten counts were recorded for this clonotype. The chain employs TRBV27 and TRBJ2-5; D remains unclear. Germline CDR1 MNHEY, CDR2 SMNVEV (reference sequence). V was pared by 2 bases and J by 5 bases, with 15 bases between. The CDR3 has 15 residues. The chain's CDR3 is CASSLSPAPEETQYF. The DNA of the CDR3 is TGTGCCAGCAGTTTAAGTCCCGCCCCAGAGGAGACCCAGTACTTC.

This clonotype has just a few counts. J is TRBJ2-3 and V is TRBV19; TRBD2 aligns across 7 bases. The V gene end was trimmed by 7 bases and the J gene end by 6 bases; junction bases not matched to a gene: 10. Germline V CDR1 and CDR2: LNHDA, SQIVND (reference sequence). This CDR3 has 14 amino acids. The CDR3 nucleotides are TGTGCCAGTACTAGGGAGGGCGTCCTGGATACGCAGTATTTT. It encodes CASTREGVLDTQYF.

This chain links TRBV4-3 with TRBJ1-3, with no clear D. The CDR3 totals 17 residues. The V gene lost 1 base and the J gene lost 0 bases, with 13 bases spanning the gap. The germline gives CDR1 LGHNA, CDR2 YSLEER. The CDR3 bases are TGCGCCAGCAGCCAAGTGGCTCAGAGTAGCTCTGGAAACACCATATATTTT. Amino acids: CASSQVAQSSSGNTIYF.

This clonotype was observed many times. The CDR3 reads CASRRDTSQETQYF. Written as DNA, the CDR3 is TGTGCCAGCAGGCGGGACACCTCTCAAGAGACCCAGTACTTC. The chain uses TRBV6-2 or TRBV6-3 and TRBJ2-5; the D call may be TRBD1 or TRBD2 (6 bases each). In germline, CDR1 is MNHEY, CDR2 SVGEGT. V gave up 6 bases and J gave up 2 bases, with 13 bases separating them. This CDR3 has 14 residues.

Ten or more counts support this clonotype. This chain uses TRBV7-9 with TRBJ2-7; 9 bases match TRBD2. The CDR3 has 14 residues. CDR1 is SEHNR and CDR2 is FQNEAQ in the germline V gene (reference sequence). V lost 3 bases and J lost 4; bases outside the gene matches: 4. For the CDR3, the DNA is TGTGCCAGCAGCTTCTTAGCGGGGGAATACGAGCAGTACTTC. Its translation is CASSFLAGEYEQYF.

This chain joins TRBV29-1 and TRBJ2-5; 7 bases fit TRBD2. V dropped 7 bases and J dropped 1; count of bases not matched to a gene: 9. The CDR3 consists of 14 residues. Germline V gives CDR1 SQVTM, CDR2 ANQGSEA. DNA for the CDR3: TGCAGCGCTGGGAGGGGACTGATCCAAGAGACCCAGTACTTC. Translated: CSAGRGLIQETQYF. The full variable domain, with the rest looked up from reference TRBV29-1 and TRBJ2-5, is SAVISQKPSRDICQRGTSLTIQCQVDSQVTMMFWYRQQPGQSLTLIATANQGSEATYESGFVIDKFPISRPNLTFSTLTVSNMSPEDSSIYLCSAGRGLIQETQYFGPGTRLLVL.

This clonotype was detected a few times. J is TRBJ1-5 and V is TRBV4-3, with D uncertain. The germline V and J ends were trimmed by 4 bases and 0 bases, with 10 bases remaining between them. CDR3 length equals 15 residues. In germline, CDR1 is LGHNA, CDR2 YSLEER. The CDR3 coding sequence is TGCGCCAGCAGCCTAACGGGTTATAGCAATCAGCCCCAGCATTTT. It is translated as CASSLTGYSNQPQHF.

Many counts were recorded for this clonotype. This chain links TRBV30 with TRBJ2-1; no firm D call. Germline loops: CDR1 GTSNPN, CDR2 SVGIG (reference sequence). This CDR3 is built from 11 residues. The CDR3, as DNA: TGTGGTTGGGGCTCCTACAATGAGCAGTTCTTC. Its translation is CGWGSYNEQFF.